This entry features one T cell receptor beta chain sequence. This entry belongs to a study of cytomegalovirus exposure and HLA in healthy donors. 13 Jbeta primers and 60 Vbeta primers were used for the PCR. The repertoire was sequenced with immunoSEQ multiplex PCR; TCRdb's copy has only in-frame clones and lacks some. The sample lists about 100,000 clones; approximately 77% were seen once. Germline V gene data show CDR1 as SGDLS and CDR2 as YYNGEE. V lost 0 bases to trimming and J lost 8 bases, with 11 bases between them. The length of the CDR3 is 14 residues. Sequencing was performed on PBMCs. V is TRBV9 and J is TRBJ1-4; D remains ambiguous. This TCR derives from a male donor in good health and CMV-seropositive. The CDR3 here is CASSVAVSEEKLFF. In DNA form, the CDR3 reads TGTGCCAGCAGCGTAGCGGTGAGTGAGGAAAAACTGTTTTTT. Variable domain in full (rest from reference TRBV9 and TRBJ1-4): DSGVTQTPKHLITATGQRVTLRCSPRSGDLSVYWYQQSLDQGLQFLIQYYNGEERAKGNILERFSAQQFPDLHSELNLSSLELGDSALYFCASSVAVSEEKLFFGSGTQLSVL.